A single sample is the source of the 17 T cell receptor beta chains below, sequenced in a study of T cell repertoires in cytomegalovirus infection. MiXCR, run by TCRdb on the reads, gives a single entry per CDR3 protein. Here the sample spans some 560,000 distinct CDR3 sequences, 40% being singletons. Their specific antigens are unknown. The specimen comprised cultured PBMCs, sampled from culture after CMV antigen stimulation. The source of these receptors is a human donor in good health (CMV status not recorded). Some clones in this sample may be carry-over from other donors' samples.

A few counts support this clonotype. V gene TRBV28 combines with J gene TRBJ2-1, with D maybe TRBD1 (6 bases). V gave up 2 bases and J gave up 0 bases, with 11 bases separating them. The CDR3 is 16 amino acids. CDR1 is MDHEN and CDR2 is SYDVKM in the germline V gene. The CDR3 region is CASSLTGLRSYNEQFF. CDR3 coding DNA: TGTGCCAGCAGTTTAACAGGGCTTCGCTCCTACAATGAGCAGTTCTTC.

The chain recombines TRBV4-2 with TRBJ2-7, with a possible D match to TRBD1 (5 bases). Trimming shortened V by 1 base and J by 0 bases, and 10 bases separated the two germline ends. Germline V CDR1 and CDR2: LGHNA, YNFKEQ. The CDR3 extends over 15 amino acids. CDR3 loop: CASSQVRQSSYEQYF. CDR3 DNA: TGTGCCAGCAGCCAAGTGCGACAGAGCTCCTACGAGCAGTACTTC.

This clonotype was picked up a small number of times. The chain recombines TRBV7-2 with TRBJ2-5; 10 positions agree with TRBD2. There are 14 residues in the CDR3. The junction had 2 bases not matched to a gene; V was cut back by 5 bases and J by 2 bases. CDR1 is SGHTA and CDR2 is FQGNSA in the germline V gene. The CDR3 DNA sequence: TGTGCCAGCAGCACTAGCGGGGTTCAAGAGACCCAGTACTTC. Translated, it gives CASSTSGVQETQYF.

CDR3 bases: TGTGCCAGCAGTTCCGGTCCTCGATACTACGAGCAGTACTTC. Translating gives CASSSGPRYYEQYF. The chain links TRBV6-6 to TRBJ2-7, with D unresolved. Looked up from germline, CDR1 is MNHNY and CDR2 is SVGAGI (reference sequence). V lost 4 bases to trimming and J lost 3 bases, with 13 bases between them. The CDR3 is made up of 14 amino acids.

The table lists this clonotype with a few counts. J is TRBJ2-1 and V is TRBV12-3 or TRBV12-4; D is ambiguous. This CDR3 region has 13 residues. Deletions cut 3 bases from V and 7 bases from J, with 10 bases between. Here the CDR3 DNA reads TGTGCCAGCAGTTTGGGTCGGCAGAATGAGCAGTTCTTC. Its protein is CASSLGRQNEQFF.

This sequence joins TRBV2 and TRBJ2-6, with 7 bases aligning to TRBD2. The CDR3 contains 16 residues. Trimming removed 8 bases from V and 4 bases from J; junction bases left unmatched: 11. The V gene's germline CDR1 is SNHLY and CDR2 FYNNEI. The CDR3 DNA follows: TGTGCCAGCTTTAAGGTGCGGGAGCTCGGGGCCAACGTCCTGACTTTC. Translating gives CASFKVRELGANVLTF.

The chain couples TRBV12-5 to TRBJ2-3; 7 bases are shared with TRBD2. The CDR3 is made up of 15 amino acids. V lost 5 bases to trimming and J lost 2 bases; unmatched junction nucleotides: 7. In germline, CDR1 is LGHNT, CDR2 FRNRAP. CDR3 nucleotide sequence: TGTGCTAGTGGTCTACTCGGGACTAACACAGATACGCAGTATTTT. Protein product: CASGLLGTNTDTQYF.

Written as DNA, the CDR3 is TGTGCCAGCAGCTCTCTTCTAGCGGGGGGGCATGATGAGCAGTTCTTC. Translated, it gives CASSSLLAGGHDEQFF. The chain uses TRBV5-4 and TRBJ2-1, with 12 positions matching TRBD2. CDR1 is SGHNT, CDR2 YYREEE, per germline (reference sequence). The CDR3 is 16 amino acids. After removal of 3 bases from V and 8 bases from J, the junction contained 9 bases not matched to a gene.

In its sample, this clonotype was seen a few times. This sequence joins TRBV28 and TRBJ1-3; no clear D gene. Germline values: CDR1 MDHEN, CDR2 SYDVKM. This CDR3 contains 13 residues. V lost 1 base and J lost 8, with 9 bases in between. CDR3 bases: TGTGCCAGCAGTTTATACGGGAAAGACACCATATATTTT. Its translation: CASSLYGKDTIYF.

The chain recombines TRBV5-1 with TRBJ1-1, with a possible D match to TRBD1 (6 bases). V dropped 0 bases and J dropped 3 bases, with 9 bases sitting between them. This CDR3 has 14 residues. Germline V gene sequence: CDR1 SGHRS, CDR2 YFSETQ. CDR3 sequence: CASSLGWGHTEAFF. In DNA form, the CDR3 reads TGCGCCAGCAGCTTGGGTTGGGGGCACACTGAAGCTTTCTTT.

The chain recombines TRBV29-1 with TRBJ2-3; D might be TRBD1 or TRBD2, each matching 6 bases. Germline V gives CDR1 SQVTM, CDR2 ANQGSEA. The CDR3 spans 18 residues. Trimming stripped 3 bases from V and 1 base from J, with 23 bases between. The CDR3 DNA follows: TGCAGCGTTGAGGGGCGGGGAGACAGGTGGCCGCGCACAGATACGCAGTATTTT. It yields the protein CSVEGRGDRWPRTDTQYF.

The rearrangement joins TRBV12-3 or TRBV12-4 to TRBJ2-7, with D possibly TRBD1 on 5 matching bases. CDR3 size: 12 residues. The V and J ends lost 6 bases and 2 bases respectively, with 8 bases between them. DNA for the CDR3: TGTGCCAGCAGCACGACAGCCTACGAGCAGTACTTC. Its protein is CASSTTAYEQYF.

This clonotype was observed a few times. This rearrangement joins TRBV20-1 to TRBJ1-1; the D is unclear. This CDR3 spans 13 amino acids. Germline values: CDR1 DFQATT, CDR2 SNEGSKA (reference sequence). The V gene lost 6 bases and the J gene lost 1 base, with 12 bases spanning the gap. CDR3: CSASQGRNTEAFF. The CDR3 nucleotides are TGCAGTGCCAGCCAAGGGAGGAACACTGAAGCTTTCTTT.

This chain uses TRBV19 with TRBJ2-7; 7 bases agree with TRBD1. CDR1 and CDR2 from the germline V gene are LNHDA and SQIVND (reference sequence). The V gene end was trimmed by 1 base and the J gene end by 4 bases; junction bases not matched to a gene: 7. The CDR3 runs 15 residues. CDR3 loop: CASSIATQGKYEQYF. The CDR3 nucleotides are TGTGCCAGTAGTATAGCTACACAGGGGAAATACGAGCAGTACTTC.

The genes are TRBV5-1 and TRBJ2-7; the match to TRBD1 covers 9 bases. The junction had 6 bases not matched to a gene; V was cut back by 0 bases and J by 5 bases. Germline V gene lookup returns CDR1 SGHRS and CDR2 YFSETQ. The CDR3 loop spans 15 amino acids. In DNA, the CDR3 is TGCGCCAGCAGCTTGGCCGGGACAGGGCCCCACGAGCAGTACTTC. As protein: CASSLAGTGPHEQYF.

The gene calls are TRBV20-1 and TRBJ2-1; the D call may be TRBD1 or TRBD2 (5 bases each). Looked up from germline, CDR1 is DFQATT and CDR2 is SNEGSKA (reference sequence). The CDR3 is 13 amino acids. V dropped 4 bases and J dropped 7 bases, with 14 bases sitting between them. The CDR3 DNA reads as TGCAGTGCTACGGGGACCTTTGGAAATGAGCAGTTCTTC. Translated, it gives CSATGTFGNEQFF.

This clonotype was detected a few times. The chain recombines TRBV7-2 with TRBJ1-5, with D tentatively TRBD1 (5 bases). The CDR3 runs to 13 residues. Looked up from germline, CDR1 is SGHTA and CDR2 is FQGNSA. The V and J ends lost 4 bases and 9 bases respectively, with 13 bases between them. The CDR3 DNA reads TGTGCCAGCAGCTCAAATTGGGGGGGGCCCCAGCATTTT. It codes for CASSSNWGGPQHF.